These T cell receptor beta chains were read from a single sample in a study of memory CD4+ T cells and cytomegalovirus serostatus. Clones were sequenced by immunoSEQ multiplex PCR, and TCRdb holds only the in-frame ones, with some missing. This sample has 64,000 or so clones, with 60% to 80% found just once. The specimen sequenced was memory CD4+ T cells from blood. Receptors were obtained from an adult in good health and CMV-seronegative. Each CDR3 is given with its conserved first and last residue. The size of a clone is reported for some rows only, either as once, few or many, or as a class for expanded clones.

TRBV2 few 13 CASRSDNTGELFF
TRBV10-3 - 12 CAISESGNTIYF
TRBV18 few 15 CASSLGQGSGNTIYF
TRBV11-2 - 14 CASSLGHSAGEQYF
TRBV9 - 15 CASSLATSGYNEQFF
TRBV18 - 15 CASSPRTGGEEKLFF
TRBV7-3 - 14 CASRSNSGANVLTF
TRBV7-2 - 14 CASSLGQGAEKLFF
TRBV7-9 - 13 CASSFGHNTEAFF
TRBV19 - 14 CASSHQGGNTEAFF
TRBV7-7 - 16 CASSLADGGVNNEQFF
TRBV9 - 15 CASSVEASSNYGYTF
TRBV29-1 few 15 CSVAGTPSSYNEQFF
TRBV6-6 few 16 CASSYSSGGAGHTQYF
TRBV5-1 - 15 CASSLITSGANVLTF
TRBV18 - 12 CASSPVRDGYTF
TRBV18 - 16 CASSPPSGGGTDTQYF
TRBV10-3 - 11 CASENTGELFF
TRBV5-4 - 16 CASSLAGTGGSYEQYF
TRBV19 - 16 CASSATRGQVPYEQYF
TRBV30 - 15 CAWNRGAQSGNTIYF
TRBV6-4 - 15 CASSVAGKSGDEQFF
TRBV29-1 - 13 CSGRQGPSYEQYF
TRBV27 - 17 CASSYRPDGAKMGEAFF